The rows below give T cell receptor beta chains drawn from one sample of a study of T cell changes during pregnancy in multiple sclerosis. Clones were sequenced by immunoSEQ multiplex PCR, and TCRdb holds only the in-frame ones, with some missing. In the table there are approximately 31,000 clones, roughly 90% of which are singletons. Sequences were derived from CD8+ T cells from peripheral blood mononuclear cells, sampled in the second trimester of pregnancy. The receptors were sampled from a female donor with multiple sclerosis, enrolled in a pregnancy study. CDR3s include the opening cysteine and the closing phenylalanine or tryptophan. A D gene is named only where the DNA matches it firmly. Clone size is given for some rows only: seen once, a few or many times, or a class if the clone is expanded.

cdr3_aa	cdr3_nt	v_call	j_call	d_call	clone_size
CASSYSSTTSYEQYF	TGTGCCAGCAGTTACTCGTCTACCACCTCCTACGAGCAGTACTTC	TRBV6-6	TRBJ2-7	.	.
CASSYWQGANYGYTF	TGTGCCAGCAGTTACTGGCAGGGGGCGAACTATGGCTACACCTTC	TRBV6-5	TRBJ1-2	TRBD1	.
CAWANGVNSEKLFF	TGTGCCTGGGCTAACGGGGTTAACAGCGAAAAACTGTTTTTT	TRBV30	TRBJ1-4	.	.
CASSLSVGQGETQYF	TGTGCCAGCAGCCTCTCTGTGGGACAGGGAGAGACCCAGTACTTC	TRBV4-2	TRBJ2-5	TRBD1	.
CASSQDRAFSYNEQFF	TGCGCCAGCAGCCAAGACAGGGCATTTTCCTACAATGAGCAGTTCTTC	TRBV4-3	TRBJ2-1	.	once
CASSFDSNPYNEQFF	TGTGCCAGCAGCTTTGACAGTAACCCCTACAATGAGCAGTTCTTC	TRBV7-9	TRBJ2-1	.	.
CASSARDTEAFF	TGTGCCAGCAGCGCCCGGGACACTGAAGCTTTCTTT	TRBV7-9	TRBJ1-1	.	.
CSVEGQSYGYTF	TGCAGCGTTGAAGGGCAGTCCTATGGCTACACCTTC	TRBV29-1	TRBJ1-2	.	.
CASSELAGTDTQYF	TGTGCCAGCAGTGAACTAGCGGGCACAGATACGCAGTATTTT	TRBV6-4	TRBJ2-3	TRBD2	.
CASSLSMTGDTYEQYF	TGTGCCAGCAGCTTGTCTATGACAGGGGACACCTACGAGCAGTACTTC	TRBV7-9	TRBJ2-7	TRBD1	.
CASSLRGVDTGELFF	TGTGCCAGCAGTCTGCGGGGGGTGGACACCGGGGAGCTGTTTTTT	TRBV6-6	TRBJ2-2	TRBD2	once
CASSQNTDRVTPGELFF	TGCGCCAGCAGCCAAAATACGGACAGGGTAACGCCCGGGGAGCTGTTTTTT	TRBV4-3	TRBJ2-2	TRBD1	.
CASSRLVSGLADSYNEQFF	TGTGCCAGCTCACGACTTGTGTCCGGACTAGCAGACTCCTACAATGAGCAGTTCTTC	TRBV18	TRBJ2-1	TRBD2	once
CASSSRGLDGTWDYGYTF	TGTGCCAGCAGCTCCAGGGGCCTCGACGGAACGTGGGACTATGGCTACACCTTC	TRBV7-9	TRBJ1-2	.	.
CASQRPYGGTLSGANVLTF	TGTGCCAGCCAACGACCGTACGGGGGTACCCTCTCTGGGGCCAACGTCCTGACTTTC	TRBV6-4	TRBJ2-6	.	few
CASTFTYLLVANVLTF	TGTGCCAGCACTTTTACATATTTGCTGGTGGCCAACGTCCTGACTTTC	TRBV27	TRBJ2-6	.	.
CASSQGSLFNYEQYF	TGTGCCAGCAGCCAAGGTTCACTCTTCAACTACGAGCAGTACTTC	TRBV14	TRBJ2-7	.	once
CASTRPGSAEAFF	TGTGCCAGCACCCGACCCGGGTCAGCTGAAGCTTTCTTT	TRBV4-2	TRBJ1-1	.	.
CASSFLPGQGDEKLFF	TGTGCCAGCAGTTTTCTCCCGGGACAGGGCGATGAAAAACTGTTTTTT	TRBV6-5	TRBJ1-4	TRBD1	.
CASSPTGGVDEQYF	TGCGCCAGCAGCCCTACAGGGGGTGTCGACGAGCAGTACTTC	TRBV5-1	TRBJ2-7	TRBD1	.
CASSGTSGSDEQFF	TGTGCCAGCAGTGGTACTAGCGGGTCAGATGAGCAGTTCTTC	TRBV6-1	TRBJ2-1	TRBD2	once
CASSFRTSGAPYNEQFF	TGTGCCAGCAGCTTTAGGACTAGCGGGGCTCCGTACAATGAGCAGTTCTTC	TRBV7-8	TRBJ2-1	TRBD2	.
CASSLASGRAFNGELFF	TGTGCCAGCAGTTTAGCTAGCGGGAGGGCCTTCAACGGGGAGCTGTTTTTT	TRBV27	TRBJ2-2	TRBD2	once
CASSLQAPHDTQYF	TGTGCCAGCAGCTTACAGGCCCCACATGATACGCAGTATTTT	TRBV7-2	TRBJ2-3	.	once
CASGVEGGSGAYEQYF	TGTGCCAGCGGAGTGGAGGGCGGGAGCGGGGCCTACGAGCAGTACTTC	TRBV27	TRBJ2-7	TRBD2	.
CASSVDTGNYGYTF	TGTGCCAGCAGCGTAGATACAGGAAACTATGGCTACACCTTC	TRBV9	TRBJ1-2	.	.
CASSHDGVSHEQYF	TGCGCCAGCAGCCACGACGGGGTCTCCCACGAGCAGTACTTC	TRBV4-3	TRBJ2-7	.	.
CASSLGGTAVSGELFF	TGTGCCAGCAGCTTGGGCGGGACAGCAGTCTCCGGGGAGCTGTTTTTT	TRBV5-4	TRBJ2-2	.	.
CASSHRDSGNTIYF	TGTGCCAGCAGCCACAGGGACTCTGGAAACACCATATATTTT	TRBV11-3	TRBJ1-3	.	.
CASTYDRGWETQYF	TGTGCCAGCACCTACGACAGGGGTTGGGAGACCCAGTACTTC	TRBV28	TRBJ2-5	TRBD1	.
CASSADRGLWNYGYTF	TGTGCCAGCAGTGCCGACAGGGGCCTTTGGAACTATGGCTACACCTTC	TRBV28	TRBJ1-2	TRBD1	.
CASSLGSGRLSSYNEQFF	TGTGCCAGCAGTTTGGGTAGCGGGAGACTCAGCTCCTACAATGAGCAGTTCTTC	TRBV27	TRBJ2-1	TRBD2	.
CASSSQETDTQYF	TGTGCCAGTAGTAGTCAAGAGACAGATACGCAGTATTTT	TRBV19	TRBJ2-3	.	.
CASSQDPGRETQYF	TGTGCCAGCAGCCAAGATCCAGGGAGGGAGACCCAGTACTTC	TRBV4-2	TRBJ2-5	.	.
CASSRAGDYAAKNIQYF	TGTGCCAGCAGCCGTGCCGGGGACTACGCGGCCAAAAACATTCAGTACTTC	TRBV4-2	TRBJ2-4	TRBD2	.
CASRTPSGTSGSYEQYF	TGTGCCAGCAGAACCCCCTCCGGGACTAGCGGCTCCTACGAGCAGTACTTC	TRBV28	TRBJ2-7	TRBD2	once
CASSPFGRGNQPQHF	TGTGCCAGCAGTCCTTTCGGGCGGGGCAATCAGCCCCAGCATTTT	TRBV28	TRBJ1-5	.	.
CASSPQGTYEQYF	TGTGCCAGCTCTCCTCAGGGGACCTACGAGCAGTACTTC	TRBV18	TRBJ2-7	.	.
CATLLAGASNEQFF	TGTGCCACCTTACTAGCGGGAGCCAGCAATGAGCAGTTCTTC	TRBV6-6	TRBJ2-1	TRBD2	.
CASSQDGWRSSYNEQFF	TGCGCCAGCAGCCAAGATGGGTGGCGGAGCTCCTACAATGAGCAGTTCTTC	TRBV4-3	TRBJ2-1	.	.
CASSFPGTGNIIYF	TGTGCCAGCAGTTTTCCAGGGACTGGAAACATCATATATTTT	TRBV28	TRBJ1-3	.	.
CASSYTGSPLHF	TGTGCCAGCAGTTACACGGGTTCACCCCTCCACTTT	TRBV6-5	TRBJ1-6	.	.
CASRGTAGYEQYF	TGTGCCAGCAGGGGGACAGCGGGCTACGAGCAGTACTTC	TRBV28	TRBJ2-7	.	few
CASSLGRQPSEKLFF	TGTGCCAGCAGCTTAGGGCGGCAGCCGAGTGAAAAACTGTTTTTT	TRBV7-9	TRBJ1-4	.	.
CASRESGTSSTDTQYF	TGCGCCAGCAGGGAGAGCGGGACGTCTAGCACAGATACGCAGTATTTT	TRBV5-1	TRBJ2-3	TRBD2	.
CASSPMETGLDSYEQYF	TGTGCCAGCAGCCCAATGGAGACAGGGCTGGACTCCTACGAGCAGTACTTC	TRBV7-9	TRBJ2-7	TRBD1	.
CASSYPLAGAAEWETQYF	TGTGCCAGCAGTTACCCATTAGCGGGGGCGGCCGAATGGGAGACCCAGTACTTC	TRBV2	TRBJ2-5	TRBD2	.
CASSLLGEGVLAGKRDTQYF	TGTGCCAGCAGCCTCCTGGGGGAGGGAGTACTAGCGGGAAAGAGAGATACGCAGTATTTT	TRBV28	TRBJ2-3	TRBD2	.
CASSFDSHFQFF	TGCGCCAGCAGCTTTGACTCCCACTTTCAGTTCTTC	TRBV5-1	TRBJ2-1	.	.
CASSPNRGTEAFF	TGTGCCAGCAGCCCGAATCGGGGGACTGAAGCTTTCTTT	TRBV5-4	TRBJ1-1	.	.
CASSSGTSGKNEQYF	TGTGCCAGCAGTTCAGGGACTAGCGGGAAAAACGAGCAGTACTTC	TRBV27	TRBJ2-7	TRBD2	.
CASSLGGIVEQFF	TGTGCCAGCAGCTTAGGCGGGATTGTGGAGCAGTTCTTC	TRBV7-6	TRBJ2-1	.	once
CASSPRSGGETQYF	TGTGCCAGCAGCCCCCGTAGCGGGGGAGAGACCCAGTACTTC	TRBV13	TRBJ2-5	TRBD2	.
CASRPQGYSNQPQHF	TGTGCCAGCAGACCACAGGGCTATAGCAATCAGCCCCAGCATTTT	TRBV6-5	TRBJ1-5	.	.